This T cell receptor (beta chain) was sequenced in a study of cytomegalovirus exposure and HLA in healthy donors. This CDR3 region has 15 residues. Trimming left V 0 bases short and J 3 bases short, with 6 bases between. Germline V gene lookup returns CDR1 MNHEY and CDR2 SVGAGI. The PCR used 60 Vbeta and 13 Jbeta primers. Generated by immunoSEQ multiplex PCR, the TCRdb table keeps only in-frame clones and is missing some. The table includes more than 80,000 clones, around four fifths detected once. This chain links TRBV6-5 with TRBJ2-6, with D hard to call. The sample comprised PBMCs. This TCR was recovered from a woman aged 40-49 years in good health and CMV-seropositive. This chain's CDR3 is CASSYSSRGANVLTF. The CDR3, as DNA: TGTGCCAGCAGTTACTCTTCCCGTGGGGCCAACGTCCTGACTTTC.